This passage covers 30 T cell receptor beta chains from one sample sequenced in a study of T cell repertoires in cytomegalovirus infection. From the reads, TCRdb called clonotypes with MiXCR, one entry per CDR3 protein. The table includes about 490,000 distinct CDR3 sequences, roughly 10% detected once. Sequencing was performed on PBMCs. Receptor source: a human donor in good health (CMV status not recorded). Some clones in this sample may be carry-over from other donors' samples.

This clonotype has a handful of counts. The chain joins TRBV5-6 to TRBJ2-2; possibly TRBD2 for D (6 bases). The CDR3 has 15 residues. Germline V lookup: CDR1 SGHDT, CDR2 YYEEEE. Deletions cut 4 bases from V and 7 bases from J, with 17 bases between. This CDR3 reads CASSLGRLVLGELFF. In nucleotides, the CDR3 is TGTGCCAGCAGCCTGGGCAGACTAGTACTCGGGGAGCTGTTTTTT.

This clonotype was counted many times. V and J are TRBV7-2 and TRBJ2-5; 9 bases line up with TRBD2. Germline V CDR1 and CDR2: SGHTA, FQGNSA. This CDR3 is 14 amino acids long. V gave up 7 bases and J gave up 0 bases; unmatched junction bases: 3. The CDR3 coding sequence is TGTGCCAGCAAGAGCGGGGGGAACCAAGAGACCCAGTACTTC. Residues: CASKSGGNQETQYF.

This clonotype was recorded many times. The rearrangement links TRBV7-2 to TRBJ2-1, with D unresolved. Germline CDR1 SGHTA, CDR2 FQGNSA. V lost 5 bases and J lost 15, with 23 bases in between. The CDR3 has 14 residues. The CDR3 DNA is TGTGCCAGCAGCCCCCCTGGAGAGGTTTCCAGGAGGTTCTTC. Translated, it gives CASSPPGEVSRRFF.

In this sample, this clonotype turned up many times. In nucleotides, the CDR3 is TGTGCCAGCAGGACGGGACATTTCTCTGGAAACACCATATATTTT. Its protein product is CASRTGHFSGNTIYF. The chain is built from TRBV6-1 and TRBJ1-3, with D possibly being TRBD1 (6 bases). Deletions cut 6 bases from V and 0 bases from J, with 12 bases between. Germline V gives CDR1 MNHNS, CDR2 SASEGT. This CDR3 has 15 amino acids.

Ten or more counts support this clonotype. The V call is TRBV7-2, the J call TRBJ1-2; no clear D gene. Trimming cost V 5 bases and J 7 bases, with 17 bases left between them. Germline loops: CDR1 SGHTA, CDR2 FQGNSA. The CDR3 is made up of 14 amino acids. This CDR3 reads CASSVSQLPSGYTF. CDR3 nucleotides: TGTGCCAGCAGCGTCTCCCAATTACCCTCTGGCTACACCTTC.

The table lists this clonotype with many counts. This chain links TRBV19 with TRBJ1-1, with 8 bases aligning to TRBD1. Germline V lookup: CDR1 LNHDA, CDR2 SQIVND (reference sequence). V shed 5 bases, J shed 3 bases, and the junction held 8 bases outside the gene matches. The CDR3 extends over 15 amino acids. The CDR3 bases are TGTGCCAGTAGTCTACTCCCGGGACAGGACACTGAAGCTTTCTTT. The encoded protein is CASSLLPGQDTEAFF.

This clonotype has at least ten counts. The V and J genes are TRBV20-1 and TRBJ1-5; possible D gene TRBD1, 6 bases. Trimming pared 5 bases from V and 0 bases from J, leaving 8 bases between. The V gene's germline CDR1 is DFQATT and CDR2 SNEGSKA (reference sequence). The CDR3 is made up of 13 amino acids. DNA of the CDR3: TGCAGTGCTCGGACAGATAGCAATCAGCCCCAGCATTTT. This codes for CSARTDSNQPQHF.

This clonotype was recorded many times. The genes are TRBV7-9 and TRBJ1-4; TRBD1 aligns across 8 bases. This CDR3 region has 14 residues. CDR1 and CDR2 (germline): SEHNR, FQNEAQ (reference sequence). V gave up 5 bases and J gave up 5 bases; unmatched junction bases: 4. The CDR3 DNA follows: TGTGCCAGCAGCCCTCAGGGGGCGAATGAAAAACTGTTTTTT. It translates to CASSPQGANEKLFF.

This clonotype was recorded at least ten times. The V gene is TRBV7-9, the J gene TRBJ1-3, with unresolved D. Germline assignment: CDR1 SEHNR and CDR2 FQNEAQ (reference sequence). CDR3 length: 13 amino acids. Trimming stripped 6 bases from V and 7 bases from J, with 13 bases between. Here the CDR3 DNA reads TGTGCCAGCAGGTCTCCCGGTCGGAACACCATATATTTT. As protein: CASRSPGRNTIYF.

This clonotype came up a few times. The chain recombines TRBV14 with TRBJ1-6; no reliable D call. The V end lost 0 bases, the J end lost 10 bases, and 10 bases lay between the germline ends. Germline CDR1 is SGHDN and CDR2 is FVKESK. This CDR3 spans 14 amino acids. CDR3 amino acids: CASSQETLYSPLHF. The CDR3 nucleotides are TGTGCCAGCAGCCAAGAGACCCTGTACTCACCCCTCCACTTT.

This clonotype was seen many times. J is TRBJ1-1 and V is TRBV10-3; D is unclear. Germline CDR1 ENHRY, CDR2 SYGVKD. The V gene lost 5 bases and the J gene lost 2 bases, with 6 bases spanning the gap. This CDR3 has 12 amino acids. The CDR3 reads CAISQTNTEAFF. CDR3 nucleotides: TGTGCCATCAGTCAGACAAACACTGAAGCTTTCTTT.

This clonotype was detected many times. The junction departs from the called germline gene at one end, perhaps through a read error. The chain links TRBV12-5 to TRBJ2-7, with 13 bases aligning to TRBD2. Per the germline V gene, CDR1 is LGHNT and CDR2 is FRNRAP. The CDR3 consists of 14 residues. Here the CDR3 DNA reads TGTGCTAGTGGTTTGGGACTAGCGGGGGGCCCGCCTAACTTC. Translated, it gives CASGLGLAGGPPNF. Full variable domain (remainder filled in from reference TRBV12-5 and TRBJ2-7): DARVTQTPRHKVTEMGQEVTMRCQPILGHNTVFWYRQTMMQGLELLAYFRNRAPLDDSGMPKDRFSAEMPDATLATLKIQPSEPRDSAVYFCASGLGLAGGPPNFGPGTRLTVT.

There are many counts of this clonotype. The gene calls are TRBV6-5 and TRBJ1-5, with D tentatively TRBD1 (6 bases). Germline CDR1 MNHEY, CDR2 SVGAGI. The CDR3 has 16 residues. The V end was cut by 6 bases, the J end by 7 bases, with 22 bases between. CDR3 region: CASSPSPGEGGQPQHF. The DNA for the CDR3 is TGTGCCAGCAGCCCCTCCCCAGGGGAGGGTGGGCAGCCCCAGCATTTT.

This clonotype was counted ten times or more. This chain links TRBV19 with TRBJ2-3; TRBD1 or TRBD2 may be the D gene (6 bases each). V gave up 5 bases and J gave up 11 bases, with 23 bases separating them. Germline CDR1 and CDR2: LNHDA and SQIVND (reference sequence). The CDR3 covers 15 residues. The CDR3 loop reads CASSSRIAVQGRQYF. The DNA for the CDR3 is TGTGCCAGTAGTTCCCGAATAGCGGTGCAGGGGAGGCAGTATTTT. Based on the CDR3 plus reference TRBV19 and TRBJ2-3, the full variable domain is DGGITQSPKYLFRKEGQNVTLSCEQNLNHDAMYWYRQDPGQGLRLIYYSQIVNDFQKGDIAEGYSVSREKKESFPLTVTSAQKNPTAFYLCASSSRIAVQGRQYFGPGTRLTVL.

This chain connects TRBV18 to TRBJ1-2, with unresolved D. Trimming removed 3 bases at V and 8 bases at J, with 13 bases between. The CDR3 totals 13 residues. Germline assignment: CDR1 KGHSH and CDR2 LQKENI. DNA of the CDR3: TGTGCCAGCTCACCCGGAGGCAGAGAGGGCTACACCTTC. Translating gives CASSPGGREGYTF.

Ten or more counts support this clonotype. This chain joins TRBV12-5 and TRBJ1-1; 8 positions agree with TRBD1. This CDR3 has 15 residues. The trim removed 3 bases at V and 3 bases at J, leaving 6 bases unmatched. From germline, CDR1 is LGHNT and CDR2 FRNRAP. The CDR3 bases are TGTGCTAGTGGTTTAAAGACAGGGGTCTACACTGAAGCTTTCTTT. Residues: CASGLKTGVYTEAFF.

CDR3 protein: CASSLRGSPPYEQYF. In nucleotides, the CDR3 is TGTGCCAGCAGCTTAAGAGGGTCTCCCCCCTACGAGCAGTACTTC. The rearrangement uses TRBV7-9 and TRBJ2-7, with D perhaps matching TRBD2 (5 bases). Per germline, CDR1 SEHNR and CDR2 FQNEAQ (reference sequence). Trimming stripped 2 bases from V and 2 bases from J, with 13 bases between. The CDR3 extends over 15 amino acids.

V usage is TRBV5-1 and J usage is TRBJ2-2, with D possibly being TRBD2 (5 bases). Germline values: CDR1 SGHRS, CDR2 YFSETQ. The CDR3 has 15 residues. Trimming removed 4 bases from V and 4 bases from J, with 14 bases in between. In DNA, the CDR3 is TGCGCCAGCAGCCCCGTGGAGGCAGGCACCGGGGAGCTGTTTTTT. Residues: CASSPVEAGTGELFF. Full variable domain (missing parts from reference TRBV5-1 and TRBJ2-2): KAGVTQTPRYLIKTRGQQVTLSCSPISGHRSVSWYQQTPGQGLQFLFEYFSETQRNKGNFPGRFSGRQFSNSRSEMNVSTLELGDSALYLCASSPVEAGTGELFFGEGSRLTVL.

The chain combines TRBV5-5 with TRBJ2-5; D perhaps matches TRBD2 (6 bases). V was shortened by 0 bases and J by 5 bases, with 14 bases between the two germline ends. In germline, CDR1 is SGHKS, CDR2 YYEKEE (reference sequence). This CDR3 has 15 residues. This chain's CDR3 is CASSLGWGESETQYF. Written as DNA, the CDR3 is TGTGCCAGCAGCTTGGGGTGGGGGGAGTCGGAGACCCAGTACTTC.

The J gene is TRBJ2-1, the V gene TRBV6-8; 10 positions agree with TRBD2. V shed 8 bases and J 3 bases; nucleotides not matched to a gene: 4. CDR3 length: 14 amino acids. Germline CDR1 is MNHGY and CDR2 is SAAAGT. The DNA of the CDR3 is TGTGCCAGCCGGGCTAGCGGGGGCTACAATGAGCAGTTCTTC. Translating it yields CASRASGGYNEQFF.

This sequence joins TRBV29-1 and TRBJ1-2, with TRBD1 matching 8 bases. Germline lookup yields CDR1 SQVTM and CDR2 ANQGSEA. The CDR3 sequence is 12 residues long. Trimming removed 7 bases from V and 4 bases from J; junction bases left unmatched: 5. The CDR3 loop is CSAAGQGYGYTF. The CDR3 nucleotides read TGCAGCGCAGCCGGACAGGGCTATGGCTACACCTTC.

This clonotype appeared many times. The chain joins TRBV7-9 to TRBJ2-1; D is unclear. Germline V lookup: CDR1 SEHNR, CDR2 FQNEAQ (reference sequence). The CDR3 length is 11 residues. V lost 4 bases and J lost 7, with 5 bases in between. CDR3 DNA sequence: TGTGCCAGCAGCTGGCCGAATGAGCAGTTCTTC. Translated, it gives CASSWPNEQFF.

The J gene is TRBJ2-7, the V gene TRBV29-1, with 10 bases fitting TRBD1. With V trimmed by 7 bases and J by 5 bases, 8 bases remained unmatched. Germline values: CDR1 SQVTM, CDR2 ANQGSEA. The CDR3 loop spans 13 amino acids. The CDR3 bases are TGCAGCGCCCCGGGACAGGGGTTAGACGAGCAGTACTTC. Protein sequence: CSAPGQGLDEQYF.

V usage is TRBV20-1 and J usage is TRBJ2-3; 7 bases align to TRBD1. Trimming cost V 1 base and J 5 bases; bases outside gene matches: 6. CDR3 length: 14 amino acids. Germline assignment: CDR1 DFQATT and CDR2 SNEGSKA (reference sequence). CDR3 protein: CSARVPGQRDTQYF. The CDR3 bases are TGCAGTGCTAGAGTCCCGGGACAGAGAGATACGCAGTATTTT.

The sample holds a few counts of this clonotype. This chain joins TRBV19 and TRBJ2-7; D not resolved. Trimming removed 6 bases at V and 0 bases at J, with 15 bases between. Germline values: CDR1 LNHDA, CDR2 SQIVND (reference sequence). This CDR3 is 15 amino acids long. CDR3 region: CASSFTAVFSYEQYF. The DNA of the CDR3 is TGTGCCAGTAGCTTCACCGCAGTTTTCTCCTACGAGCAGTACTTC. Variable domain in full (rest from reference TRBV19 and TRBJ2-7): DGGITQSPKYLFRKEGQNVTLSCEQNLNHDAMYWYRQDPGQGLRLIYYSQIVNDFQKGDIAEGYSVSREKKESFPLTVTSAQKNPTAFYLCASSFTAVFSYEQYFGPGTRLTVT.

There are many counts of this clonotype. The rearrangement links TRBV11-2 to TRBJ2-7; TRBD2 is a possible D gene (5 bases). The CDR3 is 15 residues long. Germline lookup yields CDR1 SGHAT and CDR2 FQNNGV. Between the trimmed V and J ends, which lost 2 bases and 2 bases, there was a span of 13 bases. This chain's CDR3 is CASSLNPGKPYEQYF. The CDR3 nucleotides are TGTGCCAGCAGCTTAAATCCCGGGAAGCCCTACGAGCAGTACTTC.

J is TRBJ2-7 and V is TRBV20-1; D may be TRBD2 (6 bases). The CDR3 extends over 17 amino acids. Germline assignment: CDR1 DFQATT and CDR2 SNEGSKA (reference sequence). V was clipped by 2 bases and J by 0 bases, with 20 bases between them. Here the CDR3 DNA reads TGCAGTGCTAGACTGCGCGACTGTTGGCGGGGCTCCTACGAGCAGTACTTC. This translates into CSARLRDCWRGSYEQYF.

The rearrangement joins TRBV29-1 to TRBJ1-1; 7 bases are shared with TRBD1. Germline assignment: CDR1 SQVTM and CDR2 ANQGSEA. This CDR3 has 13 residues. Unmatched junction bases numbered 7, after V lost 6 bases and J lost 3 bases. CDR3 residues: CSVQGVLHTEAFF. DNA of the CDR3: TGCAGCGTGCAGGGGGTCCTGCACACTGAAGCTTTCTTT.

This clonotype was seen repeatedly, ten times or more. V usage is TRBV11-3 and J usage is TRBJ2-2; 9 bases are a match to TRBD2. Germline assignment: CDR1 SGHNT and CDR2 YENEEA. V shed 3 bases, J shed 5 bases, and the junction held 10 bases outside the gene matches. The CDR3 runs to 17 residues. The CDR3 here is CASSLHPSGAQTGELFF. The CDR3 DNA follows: TGTGCCAGCAGCTTGCATCCTAGCGGGGCCCAAACCGGGGAGCTGTTTTTT.

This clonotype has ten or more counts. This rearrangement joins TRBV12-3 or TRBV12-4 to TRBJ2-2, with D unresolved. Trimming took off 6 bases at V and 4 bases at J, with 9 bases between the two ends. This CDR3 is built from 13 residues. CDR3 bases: TGTGCCAGCAGACGACCGATCACCGGGGAGCTGTTTTTT. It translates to CASRRPITGELFF.